The sequence of this TCR beta chain was determined in a study of blood T cell repertoires in COVID-19. Clones were sequenced by immunoSEQ multiplex PCR, and TCRdb holds only the in-frame ones, with some missing. The table shows 170,000 or so clones, with about four fifths occurring only once. V gave up 4 bases and J gave up 4 bases, with 14 bases separating them. The CDR3 is 15 amino acids. CDR1 and CDR2 (germline): SGDLS, YYNGEE. Sequenced sample: peripheral blood. The chain recombines TRBV9 with TRBJ2-2; a possible D gene is TRBD1 (6 bases). This sequence was found in a young man with active or convalescent COVID-19. The CDR3 is CASSIGLGATGELFF. The CDR3 DNA is TGTGCCAGCAGCATCGGACTGGGGGCCACCGGGGAGCTGTTTTTT.